The entry that follows covers one TCR beta chain sequence. What it recognizes is unknown. The data belong to a study of blood T cells in healthy people across ages. Across the whole study: Through template switching, about one barcoded beta molecule was captured per two T cells, as measured in model experiments.

Alongside a J-beta primer mix, a sample-barcoded 5' primer served in a second PCR lasting roughly 6 to 11 cycles. TCRdb redid the calling of the 5' RACE reads with MiXCR, one entry per CDR3 protein. This sample carries about 970,000 distinct CDR3 sequences, roughly half of them seen once, and the ten largest clones take 20% to 25%. Study-level points and caveats: While age rose, TCR beta diversity per million T cells dropped in a roughly linear way. Naive T cell percentage and TCR beta diversity correlated strongly. Expanded clonotype changes were possibly confounded by unknown donor CMV status.

Sequencing used blood. The clonotype was recovered from a woman in her sixties in good health.

CDR3 region: CASVLAGGTGELFF. CDR3 sequence (DNA): TGTGCCAGCGTTCTAGCGGGAGGGACCGGGGAGCTGTTTTTT. The chain links TRBV12-3 or TRBV12-4 to TRBJ2-2, with TRBD2 identical over 12 bases. This CDR3 has 14 amino acids. J gave up 5 bases and V 8 bases, and 3 bases lay outside the gene matches.